This TCR beta chain was obtained from a study of naive CD8 T cells in extremely preterm neonates. General observations from the study: CDR3 nucleotide sharing was about 2.7% in preterm, about 0.37% term, about 0.028% children, around 0.0096% adults.

As for this clone: Its target is not known.

Elective cesarean births at roughly 35-43 weeks, without labor or membrane rupture, supplied the cord blood. Pregnancies with fetal demise, active maternal HSV infection or known maternal HIV were excluded. Data came from immunoSEQ multiplex PCR; TCRdb stores just in-frame clones and leaves some out. This repertoire shows about 7,500 clones, almost 98% found once; its top ten account for about 0.35%. V lost 5 bases, J lost 4 bases, and 12 bases lay in between. The length of the CDR3 is 14 residues. The germline CDR1 and CDR2 sequences are SEHNR and FQNEAQ (reference sequence). This sequence joins TRBV7-9 and TRBJ1-5; TRBD1 might be the D (5 bases). The source material was naive CD8+ T cells from cord blood. The receptor comes from a newborn in good health. The CDR3 DNA reads as TGTGCCAGCAGCGGGGGGGGGACTAATCAGCCCCAGCATTTT. This encodes CASSGGGTNQPQHF.